This T cell receptor (beta chain) emerged from a study of vaccination and CD4 T cells after COVID-19. On the study more broadly: Overlapping SARS-CoV-2, HCoV-NL63, HCoV-OC43 and HCoV-229E spike peptides were used to stimulate cells.

The V and J ends lost 3 bases and 9 bases, in that order; junction bases with no gene match: 15. The CDR3 spans 16 residues. The germline gives CDR1 KGHSH, CDR2 LQKENI. Regarding this clonotype: The antigen is unknown.

The treatment: approximately nine-day PBMC culture with coronavirus spike peptide pools or control peptides (ViraFEST assay). It was with 10 IU/ml IL-2 and roughly 10 ug/ml peptide pools that 2 million to 2.5 million PBMCs per well were cultured. The Oncomine TCR Beta short-read assay was applied to DNA of cultured CD4+ T cells. MiXCR was run by TCRdb on the PCR reads, yielding one entry per CDR3 protein. The repertoire holds 17,000 or so distinct CDR3 sequences, with less than 35% as singletons. The receptor was derived from a human donor with COVID-19. V usage is TRBV18 and J usage is TRBJ2-3; 7 positions agree with TRBD1. Material: cultured CD4+ T cells from blood. CDR3 sequence: CASSPLGQNHRGTQYF. The DNA for the CDR3 is TGTGCCAGCTCACCCTTGGGACAGAACCACCGAGGGACGCAGTATTTT.